This entry is about one T cell receptor (beta chain). There is no known antigen for this receptor. Per-nucleotide qualities are absent, and no much larger clonotype sits a single base away. Flow cytometry had shown CD8+CD57+ cell expansion in the patients selected for sequencing. Severe acquired aplastic anemia was diagnosed in all patients according to International Study of Aplastic Anemia and Agranulocytosis and Camitta criteria. At the time blood was sampled, none of the patients had received any therapy. The study deep-sequenced TCR repertoires of sorted CD4+ and CD8+ blood T cells from severe aplastic anemia patients and healthy subjects. Patients were enrolled under clinicaltrials.gov protocols 00001620, 01623167, 00001397, 00071045, 00081523 and 00961064 in the USA. Ficoll-Paque density gradient centrifugation was used to isolate peripheral blood mononuclear cells. Before DNA extraction, CD4+ and CD8+ T cells were sorted with FACS or magnetic beads.

The CDR3 covers 14 residues, taking in both the cysteine and the phenylalanine. Just the 42-base CDR3 DNA is kept, in frame starting at base 1. The germline V gene gives CDR1 as SGHRS and CDR2 as YFSETQ. Ends trimmed: V by 4 bases, J by 5 bases; bases unmatched to a gene: 4. This sample was included in a study of CD8+CD57+ T cells in acquired aplastic anemia (dated by TCRdb to 2016 to 2019). With regard to the full study: A mean of approximately 3 ug of DNA, ranging from roughly 0.19 to 30 ug, was extracted from sorted CD4+ and CD8+ cells. CD8+CD57+ expansion was defined as frequency above the mean frequency observed in healthy subjects. The study at large found these results: CD8+ Simpson's diversity did not differ significantly between patients and healthy controls (P=0.060). Roughly 29 CD8+ CDR3 sequences were found in both patients and controls but appeared to be highly expressed in patients and within the immunodominant clones of the patients.

Genomic DNA served as template for TCR beta VDJ combination and CDR3 sequence profiling. TCR repertoire sequencing was run on an Illumina HiSeq 2000. Per the source publication's procedure: Repertoire assessment relied on Simpson's diversity index, CDR3 size and DJ length profiles, and TRBV/TRBJ rearrangement plots. Whichever DNA sequence was most abundant in the deep sequencing data was defined as the immunodominant clone. CDR3 amino acid sequences were checked for sharing across subjects and were also compared against the VDJdb database and published repertoires. TCRdb reran the public reads through fastp at Q25 and MiXCR, keeping productive beta chains. Entries that share a CDR3 protein sequence are merged under the most common genes and DNA. It is TCRdb's table, rather than the study itself, that gives the V and J calls and clone size. The sample contains roughly 200,000 distinct CDR3 sequences, approximately 60% of them found a single time. The ten largest make up about three fifths of the sample.

Material: sorted CD4+, CD8+, or CD8+CD57+ T cells (not recorded which) from PBMCs. The sequence joins TRBV5-1 to TRBJ2-3; TRBD2 aligns with 10 central bases. The source is a human donor with aplastic anemia. The nucleotides read TGCGCCAGCAGCCTAGCGGGAGCGGAAGATACGCAGTATTTT. It is translated as CASSLAGAEDTQYF.